These 2 T cell receptor beta chains originate from one sample sequenced in a study of T cells in Graves' hyperthyroidism and ophthalmopathy. TCR beta CDR3 regions were amplified from RNA. TCR CDR3 underwent first-round RT-PCR with the HTBI primer set. In TCRdb, the multiplex PCR reads were re-called with MiXCR into one record per CDR3 protein. This sample has fewer than 350,000 distinct CDR3 sequences, with roughly a fifth found just once. Sequences were obtained from blood. The source is a man aged 50-60 years with Graves' ophthalmopathy.

In its sample, this clonotype was seen a few times. This chain links TRBV20-1 with TRBJ2-7; TRBD1 matches 8 bases. This CDR3 spans 13 amino acids. Germline CDR1 reads DFQATT; CDR2 reads SNEGSKA (reference sequence). CDR3 sequence: CSADRVIDYEQYF. Here the CDR3 DNA reads TGCAGCGCGGACAGGGTGATAGACTACGAGCAGTACTTC.

This clonotype was counted at least ten times. The chain carries TRBV3-1 and TRBJ2-2; D uncertain. The CDR3 contains 13 residues. Germline V gives CDR1 LGHDT, CDR2 YNNKEL (reference sequence). The germline V and J ends were trimmed by 4 bases and 5 bases, with 8 bases remaining between them. CDR3 DNA sequence: TGTGCCAGCAGCCGTGGTGCTACCGGGGAGCTGTTTTTT. It is translated as CASSRGATGELFF.